This T cell receptor beta chain was recovered during a study of graft-versus-host responses after intestinal transplantation. Study background: After anti-thymocyte globulin induction, recipients took tacrolimus and steroids for around 3 years. Study outcomes and limitations: High graft-versus-host to host-versus-graft clonal ratios were found in allografts of patients who had graft-donor T cell macrochimerism.

This clone was seen a single time. The target antigen is unknown. Profiled with immunoSEQ multiplex PCR; TCRdb holds only in-frame clones, not every one. The sample has about 120,000 clones, roughly 91% seen once. The sequenced sample was unstimulated CD4+ T cells sorted from spleen or lymph node cells, obtained before intestinal transplant. The origin of this receptor is a human donor who received an intestinal transplant.

The CDR3 DNA reads as TGTGCCAGTAGGAGCATTAGGATGAAGGTGAATGAGCAGTTCTTC. Protein: CASRSIRMKVNEQFF. The V and J genes are TRBV19 and TRBJ2-1; no clear D gene. The CDR3 totals 15 residues. With 6 bases removed from V and 7 bases from J, the gap between germline ends came to 19 bases. From germline, CDR1 is LNHDA and CDR2 SQIVND (reference sequence).